The rows below give T cell receptor beta chains drawn from one sample of a study of PD-L1 blockade in urothelial cancer. Clones were sequenced by immunoSEQ multiplex PCR, and TCRdb holds only the in-frame ones, with some missing. Of some 51,000 clones detected, around 89% appear once; the ten largest clones hold under 2.5%. The sequencing here drew on PBMCs, taken around atezolizumab (anti-PD-L1) treatment. The receptors come from a man aged 55 to 70 with urothelial cancer. Both conserved end residues are part of each CDR3. D genes are given only for firm matches. Rows give clone size only sometimes, using once, few, many, or a class for an expanded clone.

-,TRBD1,TRBV5-1,TRBJ1-1,CASSVDRGGTEAFF,TGCGCCAGCAGCGTGGACAGGGGAGGCACTGAAGCTTTCTTT
-,-,TRBV30,TRBJ2-7,CAWSVGAGAAYEQYF,TGTGCCTGGAGTGTAGGGGCAGGGGCCGCCTACGAGCAGTACTTC
-,TRBD2,TRBV5-4,TRBJ2-1,CASRKASGDSNEQFF,TGTGCCAGCAGAAAGGCCAGCGGGGATTCCAATGAGCAGTTCTTC
once,-,TRBV12-5,TRBJ2-1,CASGLSPTQEQFF,TGTGCTAGTGGTTTATCCCCGACACAGGAGCAGTTCTTC
-,TRBD2,TRBV9,TRBJ2-2,CASSVAPAGGPVGELFF,TGTGCCAGCAGCGTAGCCCCAGCGGGGGGGCCGGTCGGGGAGCTGTTTTTT
-,TRBD2,TRBV10-3,TRBJ2-2,CAISFSPGLAGGRNTGELFF,TGTGCCATCAGTTTTAGCCCGGGACTAGCGGGAGGGCGGAACACCGGGGAGCTGTTTTTT
once,TRBD1,TRBV7-9,TRBJ1-1,CASSIGQGAQTEAFF,TGTGCCAGCAGCATCGGACAGGGGGCGCAGACTGAAGCTTTCTTT
-,TRBD1,TRBV5-1,TRBJ2-7,CASSLEQGASEQYF,TGCGCCAGCAGCTTGGAACAGGGGGCTTCCGAGCAGTACTTC
-,TRBD2,TRBV4-3,TRBJ2-2,CASSQNPRGTNTGELFF,TGCGCCAGCAGCCAAAACCCGCGGGGGACGAACACCGGGGAGCTGTTTTTT
-,TRBD2,TRBV28,TRBJ2-1,CASSHRTSGGRNEQFF,TGTGCCAGCAGTCATCGGACTAGCGGGGGCCGGAATGAGCAGTTCTTC
once,-,TRBV4-2,TRBJ1-1,CASSQGLGVGTEAFF,TGTGCCAGCAGCCAAGGCCTCGGTGTTGGCACTGAAGCTTTCTTT
-,-,TRBV9,TRBJ2-3,CASSVVGGAPDTQYF,TGTGCCAGCAGCGTAGTGGGGGGGGCCCCAGATACGCAGTATTTT
-,-,TRBV5-8,TRBJ1-5,CASSLGEGSYSNQPQHF,TGTGCCAGCAGCTTGGGGGAGGGCTCCTATAGCAATCAGCCCCAGCATTTT
once,-,TRBV19,TRBJ2-5,CASSNWRGGPQETQYF,TGTGCCAGTAGTAACTGGCGCGGGGGCCCGCAAGAGACCCAGTACTTC
-,TRBD2,TRBV6-5,TRBJ2-2,CASGLAGPTGELFF,TGTGCCAGCGGCCTAGCGGGACCCACCGGGGAGCTGTTTTTT
-,TRBD1,TRBV4-1,TRBJ2-3,CASSPQGAADTQYF,TGCGCCAGCAGCCCACAGGGGGCGGCAGATACGCAGTATTTT
-,-,TRBV29-1,TRBJ1-2,CSVLPLQGRADGYTF,TGCAGCGTTCTCCCATTACAGGGCAGAGCAGATGGCTACACCTTC
-,-,TRBV2,TRBJ2-7,CASDPSGAASYEQYF,TGTGCCAGCGATCCTTCAGGGGCGGCATCCTACGAGCAGTACTTC
-,-,TRBV10-3,TRBJ1-1,CAISDQTGNTEAFF,TGTGCCATCAGTGACCAGACAGGAAACACTGAAGCTTTCTTT
-,-,TRBV4-1,TRBJ1-5,CASSQGSGRGSQPQHF,TGCGCCAGCAGCCAAGGTAGTGGCAGGGGTAGTCAGCCCCAGCATTTT
once,-,TRBV11-2,TRBJ1-2,CASSRGGQGIDGYTF,TGTGCCAGCAGTCGGGGCGGGCAGGGGATTGATGGCTACACCTTC
-,TRBD1,TRBV19,TRBJ2-7,CASSLRTGATYEQYF,TGTGCCAGTAGTCTAAGGACAGGGGCAACCTACGAGCAGTACTTC
-,TRBD1,TRBV5-6,TRBJ1-2,CASSFRPGTGTIHGYTF,TGTGCCAGCAGCTTCCGACCCGGGACAGGGACGATACATGGCTACACCTTC
-,TRBD2,TRBV10-3,TRBJ2-3,CATTGTSGTDTQYF,TGTGCCACTACAGGGACTAGCGGGACAGATACGCAGTATTTT
-,-,TRBV19,TRBJ1-3,CASSIGSRGSGNTIYF,TGTGCCAGTAGTATTGGGTCGCGAGGGTCTGGAAACACCATATATTTT
-,-,TRBV2,TRBJ1-6,CASSAEDSPLHF,TGTGCCAGCAGTGCCGAGGATTCACCCCTCCACTTT
-,-,TRBV5-5,TRBJ1-1,CASSLWQGPEAFF,TGTGCCAGCAGCTTGTGGCAGGGTCCTGAAGCTTTCTTT
once,-,TRBV5-1,TRBJ1-2,CASSPEDSNYGYTF,TGCGCCAGCAGCCCCGAGGACAGCAACTATGGCTACACCTTC
-,-,TRBV7-3,TRBJ2-2,CASSLAAAANTGELFF,TGTGCCAGCAGCTTAGCCGCGGCAGCGAACACCGGGGAGCTGTTTTTT
-,TRBD1,TRBV6-1,TRBJ2-1,CASGTGEHNEQFF,TGTGCCAGCGGGACAGGGGAGCACAATGAGCAGTTCTTC
once,TRBD1,TRBV6-5,TRBJ1-1,CASSYSRQGRRAFF,TGTGCCAGCAGTTACTCCCGACAGGGTAGGAGGGCTTTCTTT
-,TRBD1,TRBV12-5,TRBJ2-3,CASGDREGDTQYF,TGTGCTAGTGGGGACAGGGAAGGAGATACGCAGTATTTT
once,-,TRBV7-2,TRBJ1-5,CASSRVRNQNQPQHF,TGTGCCAGCAGCCGGGTACGAAACCAAAATCAGCCCCAGCATTTT
-,TRBD2,TRBV5-1,TRBJ2-5,CASSGGLAGGPETQYF,TGCGCCAGCAGCGGTGGACTAGCGGGGGGCCCGGAGACCCAGTACTTC
-,-,TRBV5-6,TRBJ2-1,CASAVSGSYNEQFF,TGTGCCAGCGCGGTCTCGGGTTCCTACAATGAGCAGTTCTTC
-,-,TRBV28,TRBJ1-2,CASSPSNYGYTF,TGTGCCAGCAGCCCGTCTAACTATGGCTACACCTTC
-,-,TRBV7-2,TRBJ1-1,CASSTDRNTEAFF,TGTGCCAGCAGCACCGACAGGAACACTGAAGCTTTCTTT
-,TRBD1,TRBV7-9,TRBJ2-2,CASSLALTGTDTGELFF,TGTGCCAGCAGCTTAGCCTTGACAGGGACGGACACCGGGGAGCTGTTTTTT
-,TRBD2,TRBV5-1,TRBJ2-5,CASSLGASGGYQETQYF,TGCGCCAGCAGCTTGGGAGCTAGCGGGGGGTACCAAGAGACCCAGTACTTC
-,TRBD2,TRBV4-1,TRBJ2-3,CASSQAGLAGGRGTQYF,TGCGCCAGCAGCCAAGCCGGACTAGCGGGGGGGCGAGGTACGCAGTATTTT
-,TRBD1,TRBV7-2,TRBJ2-7,CASSPGQGVYEQYF,TGTGCCAGCAGCCCAGGACAGGGGGTTTACGAGCAGTACTTC
-,-,TRBV29-1,TRBJ2-5,CSVVGGRAHQETQYF,TGCAGCGTTGTAGGTGGCAGGGCCCACCAAGAGACCCAGTACTTC
few,TRBD2,TRBV2,TRBJ2-2,CATGLAGTTGELFF,TGTGCCACGGGACTAGCGGGGACCACCGGGGAGCTGTTTTTT
-,TRBD1,TRBV19,TRBJ2-3,CASSIDRGRATDTQYF,TGTGCCAGTAGTATCGACAGGGGGCGCGCCACAGATACGCAGTATTTT